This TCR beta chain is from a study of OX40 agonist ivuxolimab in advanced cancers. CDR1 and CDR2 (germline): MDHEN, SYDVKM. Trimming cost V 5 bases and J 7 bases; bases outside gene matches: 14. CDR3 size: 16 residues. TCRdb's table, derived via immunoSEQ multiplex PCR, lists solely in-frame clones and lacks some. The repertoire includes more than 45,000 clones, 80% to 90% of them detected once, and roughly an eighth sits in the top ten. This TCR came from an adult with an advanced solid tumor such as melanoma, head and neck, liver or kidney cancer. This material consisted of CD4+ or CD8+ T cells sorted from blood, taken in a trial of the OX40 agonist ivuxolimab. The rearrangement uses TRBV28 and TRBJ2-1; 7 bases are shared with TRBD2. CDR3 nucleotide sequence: TGTGCCAGCAGTCTCCTCGGGGGAGGGGTGGATAATGAGCAGTTCTTC. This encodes CASSLLGGGVDNEQFF.